The T cell receptor beta chain described here comes from a study of T cell clonotyping in hematopoietic cell transplantation. Concerning this clone itself: What it binds is unknown.

Germline V CDR1 and CDR2: LNHDA, SQIVND (reference sequence). The CDR3 length is 15 residues. V gave up 11 bases and J gave up 1 base, with 20 bases separating them. TCRdb's table, derived via immunoSEQ multiplex PCR, lists solely in-frame clones and lacks some. This table has roughly 30,000 clones, about 90% appearing once. Overall study results and limits: CD4 and CD8 repertoire contributions could not be separated without sorting.

The chain joins TRBV19 to TRBJ1-1; unclear D gene. This sample comprised PBMCs, obtained 100 days after allogeneic stem cell transplant. The clonotype originates from a female patient aged 45-60 years who had an allogeneic stem cell transplant from a related donor, so the T cells may come from the graft donor. Some clones in this sample may be carry-over from other donors' samples. CDR3 nucleotide sequence: TGTGCCTGTCAATGGCGCGGGGAGGGGAACACTGAAGCTTTCTTT. Translation gives CACQWRGEGNTEAFF.